This T cell receptor beta chain was captured in a study of post-analysis software for immune sequencing data. Study details: Included among the disease courses, which were recorded for the cohort, were relapsing-remitting, secondary progressive and progressive-relapsing multiple sclerosis. Overall study findings and caveats: Batch-matched samples strongly co-clustered by F measure. Patients carried roughly five TRBV segments more frequently than controls did, and TRBV5-6, TRBV5-1 and TRBV20-1 were among them.

The CDR3 has 13 amino acids. V gave up 3 bases and J gave up 6 bases, with 9 bases separating them. Germline V lookup: CDR1 SGHTA, CDR2 FQGNSA. Unique molecular identifiers tagged the TCR beta cDNA libraries. TCRdb re-derived calls from the PCR reads in MiXCR, one entry per CDR3 protein. The data contain fewer than 600,000 distinct CDR3 sequences, under 55% of them singletons. The table lists this clonotype with a few counts. Its antigen is unknown. Source material: blood. This rearrangement joins TRBV7-2 to TRBJ2-1, with D possibly TRBD2 on 6 matching bases. The clonotype originates from a girl aged 5 to 17 with multiple sclerosis. CDR3 DNA: TGTGCCAGCAGCTTGAGGACTATCAATGAGCAGTTCTTC. Its protein product is CASSLRTINEQFF.